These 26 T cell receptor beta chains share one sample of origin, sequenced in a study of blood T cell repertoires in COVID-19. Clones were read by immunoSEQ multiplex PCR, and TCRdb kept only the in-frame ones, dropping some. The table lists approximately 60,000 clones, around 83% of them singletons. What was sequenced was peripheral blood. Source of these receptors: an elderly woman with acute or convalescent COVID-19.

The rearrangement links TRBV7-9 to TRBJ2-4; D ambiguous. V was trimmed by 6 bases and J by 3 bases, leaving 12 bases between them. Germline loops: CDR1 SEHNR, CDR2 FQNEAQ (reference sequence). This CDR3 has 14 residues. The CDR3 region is CASSQSSFKNIQYF. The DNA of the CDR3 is TGTGCCAGCAGTCAGTCCTCCTTCAAAAACATTCAGTACTTC.

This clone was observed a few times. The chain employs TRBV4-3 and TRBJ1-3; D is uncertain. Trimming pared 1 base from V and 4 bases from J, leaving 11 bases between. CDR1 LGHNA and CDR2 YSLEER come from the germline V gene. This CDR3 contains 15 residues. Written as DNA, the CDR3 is TGCGCCAGCAGCCAAGTGGGAGGGTTAGGAAACACCATATATTTT. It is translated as CASSQVGGLGNTIYF.

CDR3 region: CASSEGGRGNSPLHF. CDR3 in DNA: TGTGCCAGCAGTGAAGGCGGCAGGGGTAATTCACCCCTCCACTTT. This chain joins TRBV6-1 and TRBJ1-6; TRBD1 might be the D (6 bases). CDR1 and CDR2 (germline): MNHNS, SASEGT. CDR3 length: 15 amino acids. V lost 1 base and J 6 bases, leaving 10 bases between the germline ends.

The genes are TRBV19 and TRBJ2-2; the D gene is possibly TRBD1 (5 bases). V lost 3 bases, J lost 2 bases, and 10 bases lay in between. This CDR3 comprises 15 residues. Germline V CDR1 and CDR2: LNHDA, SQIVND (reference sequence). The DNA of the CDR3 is TGTGCCAGTAGTATTGGCAGGGTCAACACCGGGGAGCTGTTTTTT. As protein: CASSIGRVNTGELFF.

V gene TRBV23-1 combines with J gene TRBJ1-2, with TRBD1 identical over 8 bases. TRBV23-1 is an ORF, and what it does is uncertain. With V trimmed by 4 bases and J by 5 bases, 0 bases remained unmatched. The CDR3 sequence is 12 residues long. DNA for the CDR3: TGCGCCAGCAGTCGACAGGGGTATGGCTACACCTTC. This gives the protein CASSRQGYGYTF.

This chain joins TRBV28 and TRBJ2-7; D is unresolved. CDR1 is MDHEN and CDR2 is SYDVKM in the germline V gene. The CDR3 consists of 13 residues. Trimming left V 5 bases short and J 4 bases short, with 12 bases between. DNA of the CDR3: TGTGCCAGCAGTCCCCCCCCCACTTACGAGCAGTACTTC. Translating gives CASSPPPTYEQYF.

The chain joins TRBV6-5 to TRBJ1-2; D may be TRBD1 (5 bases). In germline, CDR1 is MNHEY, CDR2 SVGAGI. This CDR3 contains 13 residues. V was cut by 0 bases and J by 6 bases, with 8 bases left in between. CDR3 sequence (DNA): TGTGCCAGCAGTTACTCGGCAGGGAATGGCTACACCTTC. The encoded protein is CASSYSAGNGYTF.

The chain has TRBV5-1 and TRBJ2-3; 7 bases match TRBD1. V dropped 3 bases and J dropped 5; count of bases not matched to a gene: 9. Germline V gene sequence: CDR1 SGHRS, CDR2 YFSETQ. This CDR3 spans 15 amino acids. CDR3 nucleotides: TGCGCCAGCAGCTGGGAAGGGGGCGGTGAAGATACGCAGTATTTT. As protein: CASSWEGGGEDTQYF.

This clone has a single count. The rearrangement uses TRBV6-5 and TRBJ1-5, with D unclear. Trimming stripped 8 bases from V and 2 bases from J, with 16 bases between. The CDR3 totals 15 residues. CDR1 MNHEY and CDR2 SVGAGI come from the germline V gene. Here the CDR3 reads CASARERGGNQPQHF. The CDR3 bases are TGTGCCAGCGCCCGAGAACGGGGAGGCAATCAGCCCCAGCATTTT.

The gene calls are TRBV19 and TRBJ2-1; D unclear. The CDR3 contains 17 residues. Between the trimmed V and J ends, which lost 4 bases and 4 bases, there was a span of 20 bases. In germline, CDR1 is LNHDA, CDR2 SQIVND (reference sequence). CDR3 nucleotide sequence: TGTGCCAGTAGTACCGCTGGGTCTCTAACGGGTTACAATGAGCAGTTCTTC. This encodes CASSTAGSLTGYNEQFF.

The CDR3 loop is CASGSGGFQETQYF. DNA of the CDR3: TGTGCCAGCGGGAGCGGGGGGTTCCAAGAGACCCAGTACTTC. V gene TRBV28 combines with J gene TRBJ2-5; 9 nucleotides match TRBD2. Losses at the gene ends were 8 bases for V and 1 base for J; bases not matched to a gene: 5. Germline CDR1 and CDR2: MDHEN and SYDVKM. The CDR3 has 14 residues.

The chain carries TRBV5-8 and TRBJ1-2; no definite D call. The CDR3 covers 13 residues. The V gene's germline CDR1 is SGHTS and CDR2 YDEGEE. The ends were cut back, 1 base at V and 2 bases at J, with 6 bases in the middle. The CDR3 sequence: CASSLSGNYGYTF. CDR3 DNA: TGTGCCAGCAGCTTGAGCGGCAACTATGGCTACACCTTC.

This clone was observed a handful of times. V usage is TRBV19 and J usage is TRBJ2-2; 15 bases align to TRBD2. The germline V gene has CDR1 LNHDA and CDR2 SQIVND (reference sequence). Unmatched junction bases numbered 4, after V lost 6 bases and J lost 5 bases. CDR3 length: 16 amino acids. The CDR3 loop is CASSGLAGGETGELFF. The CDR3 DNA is TGTGCCAGTAGCGGACTAGCGGGAGGGGAGACCGGGGAGCTGTTTTTT.

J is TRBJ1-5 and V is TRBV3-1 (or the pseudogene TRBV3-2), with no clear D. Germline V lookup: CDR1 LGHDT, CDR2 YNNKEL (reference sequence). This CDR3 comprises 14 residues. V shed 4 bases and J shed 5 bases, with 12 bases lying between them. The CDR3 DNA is TGTGCCAGCAGCCTAGCGGGGAGGGATCAGCCCCAGCATTTT. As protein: CASSLAGRDQPQHF.

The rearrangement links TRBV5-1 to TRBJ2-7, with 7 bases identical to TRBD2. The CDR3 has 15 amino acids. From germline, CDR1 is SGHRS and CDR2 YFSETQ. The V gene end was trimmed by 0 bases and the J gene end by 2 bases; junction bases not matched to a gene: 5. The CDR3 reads CASSLVGGTTYEQYF. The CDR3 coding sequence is TGCGCCAGCAGCTTGGTCGGGGGGACCACCTACGAGCAGTACTTC.

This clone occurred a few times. The CDR3 DNA follows: TGCGCCAGCGCGGGGACAGTAGATGAAAAACTGTTTTTT. Translated: CASAGTVDEKLFF. The rearrangement links TRBV5-1 to TRBJ1-4; 7 positions agree with TRBD1. The germline V gene has CDR1 SGHRS and CDR2 YFSETQ. The V segment lost 7 bases and the J segment 6 bases; nucleotides outside the gene matches: 6. The CDR3 spans 13 residues.

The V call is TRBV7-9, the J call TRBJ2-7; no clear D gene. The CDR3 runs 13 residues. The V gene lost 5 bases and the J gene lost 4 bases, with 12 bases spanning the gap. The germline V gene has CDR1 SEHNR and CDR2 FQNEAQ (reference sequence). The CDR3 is CASSPPQVYEQYF. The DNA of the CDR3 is TGTGCCAGCAGCCCGCCTCAGGTTTACGAGCAGTACTTC. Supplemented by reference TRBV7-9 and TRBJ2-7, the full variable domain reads DTGVSQNPRHKITKRGQNVTFRCDPISEHNRLYWYRQTLGQGPEFLTYFQNEAQLEKSRLLSDRFSAERPKGSFSTLEIQRTEQGDSAMYLCASSPPQVYEQYFGPGTRLTVT.

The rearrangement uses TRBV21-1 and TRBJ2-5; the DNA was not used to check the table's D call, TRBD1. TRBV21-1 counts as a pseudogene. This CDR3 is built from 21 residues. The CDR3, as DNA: TGTGCCAGCAGCAAAGTTGCCGTTTTTGTCCGGGGACAGGGGGGAAAAGAGACCCAGTACTTC. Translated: CASSKVAVFVRGQGGKETQYF.

CDR3 DNA: TGCGCCAGCAGCCAGGCCCTCTCTCGGGAGAAGAATGAGCAGTTCTTC. As protein: CASSQALSREKNEQFF. The chain employs TRBV4-1 and TRBJ2-1, with a tentative D call TRBD2 (6 bases). Germline CDR1 is MGHRA and CDR2 is YSYEKL. The CDR3 runs 16 residues. Trimming took off 3 bases at V and 7 bases at J, with 19 bases between the two ends.

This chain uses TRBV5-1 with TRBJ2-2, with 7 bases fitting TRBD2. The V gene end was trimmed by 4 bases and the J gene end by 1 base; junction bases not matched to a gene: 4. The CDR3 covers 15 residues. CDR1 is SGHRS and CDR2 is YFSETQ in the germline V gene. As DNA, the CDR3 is TGCGCCAGCAGCCGTAGCGGGCTGAACACCGGGGAGCTGTTTTTT. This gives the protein CASSRSGLNTGELFF.

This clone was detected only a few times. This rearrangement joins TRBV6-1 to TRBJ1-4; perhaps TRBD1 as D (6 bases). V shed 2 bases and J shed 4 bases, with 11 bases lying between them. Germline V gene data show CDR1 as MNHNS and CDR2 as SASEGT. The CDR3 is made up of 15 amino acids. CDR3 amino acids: CASSETLDSNEKLFF. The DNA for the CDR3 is TGTGCCAGCAGTGAAACCCTGGACAGTAATGAAAAACTGTTTTTT.

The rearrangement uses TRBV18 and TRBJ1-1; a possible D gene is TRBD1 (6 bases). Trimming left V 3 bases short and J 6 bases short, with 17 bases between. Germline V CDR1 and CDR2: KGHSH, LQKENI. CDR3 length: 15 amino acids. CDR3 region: CASSPLKGKGAEAFF. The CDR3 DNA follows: TGTGCCAGCTCACCCCTAAAAGGAAAGGGGGCTGAAGCTTTCTTT.

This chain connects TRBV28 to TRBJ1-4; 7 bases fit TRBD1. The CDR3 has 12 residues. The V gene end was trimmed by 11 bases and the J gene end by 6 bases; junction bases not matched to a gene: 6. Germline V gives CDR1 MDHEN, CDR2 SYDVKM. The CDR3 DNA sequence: TGTGCCGCAGGGGGTACGGATGAAAAACTGTTTTTT. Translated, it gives CAAGGTDEKLFF.

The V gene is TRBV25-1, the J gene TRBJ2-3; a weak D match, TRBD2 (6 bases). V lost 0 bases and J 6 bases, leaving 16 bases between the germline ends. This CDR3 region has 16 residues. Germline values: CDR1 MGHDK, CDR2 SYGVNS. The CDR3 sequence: CASSEYLSGPWDTQYF. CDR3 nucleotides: TGTGCCAGCAGTGAATATCTTAGCGGCCCCTGGGATACGCAGTATTTT.

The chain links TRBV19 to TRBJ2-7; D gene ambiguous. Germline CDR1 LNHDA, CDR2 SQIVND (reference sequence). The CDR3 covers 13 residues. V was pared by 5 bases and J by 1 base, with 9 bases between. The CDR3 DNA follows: TGTGCCAGTAGTTTGCTAGAGTCCTACGAGCAGTACTTC. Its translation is CASSLLESYEQYF.

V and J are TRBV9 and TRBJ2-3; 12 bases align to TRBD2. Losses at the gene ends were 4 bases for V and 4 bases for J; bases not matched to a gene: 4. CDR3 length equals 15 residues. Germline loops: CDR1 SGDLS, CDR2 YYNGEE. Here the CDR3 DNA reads TGTGCCAGCAGCTGGACTAGCGGGGAGGCAGATACGCAGTATTTT. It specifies CASSWTSGEADTQYF.